This is a list of T cell receptor beta chains from one sample in a study of early T cells in non-severe SARS-CoV-2 infection. Via MiXCR, TCRdb re-called the 5' RACE reads, giving one row per CDR3 protein. There are roughly 25,000 distinct CDR3 sequences in the sample; more than 4% occur only once, and approximately 14% lies in the top ten. What was sequenced was whole blood. All receptors derive from an adult who was a healthcare worker with PCR-confirmed SARS-CoV-2 infection or an uninfected control (not recorded which). CDR3s include the opening cysteine and the closing phenylalanine or tryptophan. D genes are given only for firm matches. Rows may omit the clone size; those that give it use once, few, many or a size class.

J	D	V	size	DNA	CDR3
TRBJ2-5	TRBD2	TRBV6-5	NA	TGTGCCAGCAGTCCAACGGTAGCGGGGATCAAAGAGACCCAGTACTTC	CASSPTVAGIKETQYF
TRBJ2-1	NA	TRBV6-5	many	TGTGCCAGCAACCTAGGGGCGGGCTCCGGGAATGAGCAGTTCTTC	CASNLGAGSGNEQFF
TRBJ1-6	NA	TRBV7-2	many	TGTGCCAGCAGCTTTACAGGGTATAATTCACCCCTCCACTTT	CASSFTGYNSPLHF
TRBJ2-1	TRBD2	TRBV2	many	TGTGCCAGTGCTAAGGGACTAGCGGGAGCCGCCGGTGAGCAGTTCTTC	CASAKGLAGAAGEQFF
TRBJ1-3	NA	TRBV14	NA	TGTGCCAGCAGCCAAGATCCCGCGCAGGGTAGTCGCATATATTTT	CASSQDPAQGSRIYF
TRBJ2-5	NA	TRBV5-4	few	TGTGCCAGCAGCCGCCGGGACGTAGAGACCCAGTACTTC	CASSRRDVETQYF
TRBJ2-1	TRBD2	TRBV4-1	many	TGCGCCAGCAGCCACGTACTAGCGGACAGCTCCTACAATGAGCAGTTCTTC	CASSHVLADSSYNEQFF
TRBJ2-2	TRBD2	TRBV6-6	many	TGTGCCAGCAGTTACAAGGGACTAGCGGGGGCCCAAGCAAAGAACACCGGGGAGCTGTTTTTT	CASSYKGLAGAQAKNTGELFF
TRBJ2-2	NA	TRBV18	many	TGTGCCAGCTCACCGAGAGCGGACACCGGGGAGCTGTTTTTT	CASSPRADTGELFF
TRBJ2-7	NA	TRBV4-2	many	TGTGCCAGCAGCCAAGAGTGGACTACCTACTCCTACGAGCAGTACTTC	CASSQEWTTYSYEQYF
TRBJ2-1	NA	TRBV24-1	many	TGTGCCACCGCTTCGGGCAATGAGCAGTTCTTC	CATASGNEQFF
TRBJ2-1	TRBD2	TRBV7-2	many	TGTGCCAGCAGCTACCGGACTAGCGGGGGTAATGAGCAGTTCTTC	CASSYRTSGGNEQFF
TRBJ2-3	NA	TRBV11-3	many	TGTGCCAGCAGCCCCTGCCCTCCGGGACCAGGCACAGATACGCAGTATTTT	CASSPCPPGPGTDTQYF
TRBJ2-7	NA	TRBV7-8	many	TGTGCCAGCAGCTCATTTAACTACGAGCAGTACTTC	CASSSFNYEQYF
TRBJ2-1	TRBD1	TRBV6-2/TRBV6-3	NA	TGTGCCAGCAGTGGACAGGGGGTATATGAGCAGTTCTTC	CASSGQGVYEQFF
TRBJ2-7	NA	TRBV28	many	TGTGCCAGCAGTCCAATCCCAGGGGGAGGAACCTACGAGCAGTACTTC	CASSPIPGGGTYEQYF
TRBJ1-1	TRBD1	TRBV20-1	many	TGCAGTGCTAGGCACAGGGGGGCGAACACTGAAGCTTTCTTT	CSARHRGANTEAFF
TRBJ2-1	TRBD2	TRBV11-2	many	TGTGCCAGCAGCCGGACTAGCGGGAGGGCCTATGAGCAGTTCTTC	CASSRTSGRAYEQFF
TRBJ2-3	TRBD2	TRBV4-1	many	TGCGCCAGCAGCCAATCCGGACTAGCTAGGACAGATACGCAGTATTTT	CASSQSGLARTDTQYF
TRBJ2-7	TRBD1	TRBV7-6	many	TGTGCCAGCAGCTTAGAGGCGACAGGGGCGGACGAGCAGTACTTC	CASSLEATGADEQYF
TRBJ2-6	NA	TRBV19	many	TGTGCCAGTATGCTCGGGACGGGCGGGGCCAACGTCCTGACTTTC	CASMLGTGGANVLTF
TRBJ1-6	TRBD1	TRBV27	many	TGTGCCAGCAGTGCGGGACAGGGGGCCGTGAGCTCCTATAATTCACCCCTCCACTTT	CASSAGQGAVSSYNSPLHF
TRBJ2-1	TRBD1	TRBV20-1	many	TGCAGTGCTAGAGATCCGGGACAGGGGTCTGGGGAGCAGTTCTTC	CSARDPGQGSGEQFF
TRBJ1-6	TRBD1	TRBV7-2	NA	TGTGCCAGCAGCTTACTTCCGACAGGGGCGAATTCACCCCTCCACTTT	CASSLLPTGANSPLHF
TRBJ2-7	TRBD1	TRBV7-9	few	TGTGCCAGCAGTAACGGACAGGGGCCCCTTGTATTCTACGAGCAGTACTTC	CASSNGQGPLVFYEQYF
TRBJ2-7	NA	TRBV12-3/TRBV12-4	many	TGTGCCAGCAGTCCGACAGACCGGGGCACCTACGAGCAGTACTTC	CASSPTDRGTYEQYF
TRBJ2-1	NA	TRBV5-4	many	TGTGCCAGCAGCTTGATCGGGGCGTCTGGGGATGAGCAGTTCTTC	CASSLIGASGDEQFF
TRBJ1-2	NA	TRBV4-3	many	TGCGCCAGCAGCCAATCCTGGGCACGTATAGGCTATGGCTACACCTTC	CASSQSWARIGYGYTF
TRBJ1-3	NA	TRBV19	many	TGTGCCAGTAGTATCACGGGGGGGCCCGGAAACACCATATATTTT	CASSITGGPGNTIYF